The next 14 T cell receptor beta chains were all read from a single sample in a study of blood T cell repertoires in COVID-19. The method was immunoSEQ multiplex PCR; TCRdb's version includes in-frame clones alone and lacks a portion of them. This table holds 400,000 to 550,000 clones, 80% to 90% found once. Specimen: peripheral blood. The receptor set was obtained from a woman in her 30s with acute or convalescent COVID-19.

The chain combines TRBV6-1 with TRBJ1-6, with a tentative D call TRBD1 (5 bases). V shed 2 bases and J shed 8 bases, with 13 bases lying between them. The V gene's germline CDR1 is MNHNS and CDR2 SASEGT. There are 15 residues in the CDR3. The DNA of the CDR3 is TGTGCCAGCAGTGAACTAAGACAGCCTCATTCACCCCTCCACTTT. It yields the protein CASSELRQPHSPLHF.

V and J are TRBV7-3 and TRBJ2-2; weak D call: TRBD1 (6 bases). The CDR3 extends over 15 amino acids. In germline, CDR1 is SGHTA, CDR2 FQGTGA. V was cut by 4 bases and J by 1 base, with 10 bases left in between. This chain's CDR3 is CASSSDRWNTGELFF. The DNA for the CDR3 is TGTGCCAGCAGCTCGGACAGATGGAACACCGGGGAGCTGTTTTTT. The full variable domain, its missing parts supplied by reference TRBV7-3 and TRBJ2-2, is GAGVSQTPSNKVTEKGKYVELRCDPISGHTALYWYRQSLGQGPEFLIYFQGTGAADDSGLPNDRFFAVRPEGSVSTLKIQRTERGDSAVYLCASSSDRWNTGELFFGEGSRLTVL.

The chain uses TRBV6-4 and TRBJ1-1; 7 bases match TRBD1. This CDR3 spans 13 amino acids. V trimming: 3 bases; J trimming: 3 bases; junction bases outside the gene matches: 1. The germline CDR1 and CDR2 sequences are MRHNA and SNTAGT. The CDR3 spells CASSDTGDTEAFF. The CDR3 DNA is TGTGCCAGCAGTGATACAGGGGACACTGAAGCTTTCTTT.

The rearrangement uses TRBV27 and TRBJ2-2, with D perhaps TRBD2 (5 bases). CDR1 is MNHEY, CDR2 SMNVEV, per germline (reference sequence). Trimming removed 7 bases from V and 4 bases from J, with 13 bases in between. The CDR3 is 14 amino acids. This CDR3 is CASTNSAGTGELFF. CDR3 DNA sequence: TGTGCCAGCACTAATAGCGCGGGCACCGGGGAGCTGTTTTTT.

The chain joins TRBV18 to TRBJ2-5; a possible D gene is TRBD1 (7 bases). Germline V gene data show CDR1 as KGHSH and CDR2 as LQKENI. Between the trimmed V and J ends, which lost 8 bases and 4 bases, there was a span of 14 bases. CDR3 length equals 13 residues. The CDR3 loop reads CASTRQGGETQYF. The CDR3 DNA reads as TGTGCCAGCACCCGACAGGGAGGAGAGACCCAGTACTTC.

The chain has TRBV6-4 and TRBJ2-3; no firm D call. The CDR3 extends over 17 amino acids. Germline lookup yields CDR1 MRHNA and CDR2 SNTAGT. V dropped 10 bases and J dropped 3 bases, with 26 bases sitting between them. The CDR3 here is CANSHSRPRRRTDTQYF. The DNA for the CDR3 is TGTGCCAATTCTCATAGCCGGCCGAGACGGCGGACAGATACGCAGTATTTT.

This chain connects TRBV27 to TRBJ1-1; 7 bases are shared with TRBD1. This CDR3 region has 13 residues. CDR1 and CDR2 (germline): MNHEY, SMNVEV (reference sequence). V trimming: 4 bases; J trimming: 3 bases; junction bases outside the gene matches: 2. The CDR3 sequence: CASSWDRDTEAFF. The DNA of the CDR3 is TGTGCCAGCAGTTGGGACAGAGACACTGAAGCTTTCTTT.

On this clone itself: Other DNA sequences within the sample encode an identical CDR3. The chain links TRBV7-3 to TRBJ1-1; D may be TRBD1 (5 bases). Per germline, CDR1 SGHTA and CDR2 FQGTGA. Trimming removed 6 bases at V and 4 bases at J, with 12 bases between. The CDR3 extends over 13 amino acids. The CDR3 region is CASSLDRGTEAFF. In nucleotides, the CDR3 is TGTGCCAGCAGTCTAGACAGAGGCACTGAAGCTTTCTTT.

The gene calls are TRBV10-3 and TRBJ2-3, with 13 bases matching TRBD2. With 6 bases clipped from V and 0 bases from J, the junction kept 18 bases outside the gene matches. The length of the CDR3 is 21 residues. Germline CDR1 is ENHRY and CDR2 is SYGVKD. CDR3 sequence (DNA): TGTGCCATCAGGACCTCAAAGGGACTAGCGGGAACCCAGGAAAGCACAGATACGCAGTATTTT. Protein sequence: CAIRTSKGLAGTQESTDTQYF.

V and J are TRBV30 and TRBJ1-4, with D maybe TRBD1 (5 bases). Germline assignment: CDR1 GTSNPN and CDR2 SVGIG (reference sequence). This CDR3 contains 13 residues. V was pared by 1 base and J by 13 bases, with 16 bases between. Here the CDR3 reads CAWSANRPGGLFF. CDR3 DNA sequence: TGTGCCTGGAGTGCGAACCGACCCGGGGGACTGTTTTTT.

V gene TRBV18 combines with J gene TRBJ2-5, with 11 bases identical to TRBD1. The junction had 2 bases not matched to a gene; V was cut back by 3 bases and J by 2 bases. The germline V gene has CDR1 KGHSH and CDR2 LQKENI. The CDR3 spans 15 residues. The CDR3 loop is CASSPGQGGQETQYF. The CDR3 DNA follows: TGTGCCAGCTCACCGGGACAGGGGGGGCAAGAGACCCAGTACTTC.

The V call is TRBV5-5, the J call TRBJ1-1; D uncertain. Germline assignment: CDR1 SGHKS and CDR2 YYEKEE (reference sequence). With 1 base removed from V and 1 base from J, the gap between germline ends came to 5 bases. The CDR3 is made up of 13 amino acids. The CDR3 reads CASSLFGNTEAFF. The CDR3 region has the DNA TGTGCCAGCAGCTTGTTCGGGAACACTGAAGCTTTCTTT.

This clone appeared a single time. The chain combines TRBV28 with TRBJ1-2; TRBD1 agrees at 7 bases. The CDR3 is 14 amino acids. J was trimmed by 6 bases and V by 4 bases; bases with no gene match: 8. Per germline, CDR1 MDHEN and CDR2 SYDVKM. The CDR3 protein is CASSSVRGRDGYTF. The CDR3 DNA is TGTGCCAGCAGTTCGGTGAGGGGGCGCGATGGCTACACCTTC.

The J gene is TRBJ1-2, the V gene TRBV27, with TRBD1 matching 11 bases. Germline CDR1 MNHEY, CDR2 SMNVEV (reference sequence). The CDR3 consists of 19 residues. The V and J ends lost 6 bases and 4 bases, in that order; junction bases with no gene match: 19. The CDR3 spells CASSHLRTGGSTRVYGYTF. The CDR3 DNA reads as TGTGCCAGCAGCCACCTAAGGACAGGGGGCTCCACACGCGTCTATGGCTACACCTTC.